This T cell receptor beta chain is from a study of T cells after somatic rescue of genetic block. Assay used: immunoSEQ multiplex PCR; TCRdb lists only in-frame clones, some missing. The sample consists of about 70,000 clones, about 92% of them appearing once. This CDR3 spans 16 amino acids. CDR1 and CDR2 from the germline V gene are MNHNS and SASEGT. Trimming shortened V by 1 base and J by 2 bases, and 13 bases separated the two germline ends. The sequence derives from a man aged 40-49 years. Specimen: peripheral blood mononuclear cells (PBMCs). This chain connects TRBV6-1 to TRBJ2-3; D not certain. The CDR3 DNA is TGTGCCAGCAGTGAAGGGGCCCTCTCCTCCACAGATACGCAGTATTTT. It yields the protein CASSEGALSSTDTQYF.